These 13 T cell receptor beta chains were sequenced from one sample in a study of blood T cell repertoires in COVID-19. Data came from immunoSEQ multiplex PCR; TCRdb stores just in-frame clones and leaves some out. The sample has around 200,000 clones; around 84% are singletons. Sequencing input: peripheral blood. The source is a woman in her 70s with COVID-19, enrolled during active disease.

Here the CDR3 reads CASSPSGYTDTQYF. CDR3 nucleotides: TGTGCCAGCTCACCATCCGGGTACACAGATACGCAGTATTTT. The J gene is TRBJ2-3, the V gene TRBV18; D is unresolved. Trimming shortened V by 2 bases and J by 2 bases, and 8 bases separated the two germline ends. This CDR3 region has 14 residues. Germline values: CDR1 KGHSH, CDR2 LQKENI.

The J gene is TRBJ2-3, the V gene TRBV30; no definite D call. The CDR3 spans 15 residues. Germline CDR1 is GTSNPN and CDR2 is SVGIG (reference sequence). Between the trimmed V and J ends, which lost 0 bases and 2 bases, there was a span of 12 bases. CDR3 amino acids: CAWSVLGGSTDTQYF. The CDR3 region has the DNA TGTGCCTGGAGTGTACTTGGCGGTTCCACAGATACGCAGTATTTT.

The chain is built from TRBV4-1 and TRBJ1-3; no clear D. Germline CDR1 and CDR2: MGHRA and YSYEKL. The CDR3 extends over 12 amino acids. The V gene lost 10 bases and the J gene lost 0 bases, with 7 bases spanning the gap. CDR3 nucleotides: TGCGCCATGTGGCCCTCTGGAAACACCATATATTTT. This encodes CAMWPSGNTIYF.

The table lists this clone with a count of one. The rearrangement joins TRBV6-2 or TRBV6-3 to TRBJ2-7, with a weak D call TRBD2 (5 bases). CDR1 is MNHEY, CDR2 SVGEGT, per germline. The V end was cut by 0 bases, the J end by 6 bases, with 12 bases between. The CDR3 extends over 14 amino acids. The CDR3 here is CASSYSSRSGEQYV. The CDR3 nucleotides are TGTGCCAGCAGTTACTCGTCGAGGAGCGGCGAGCAGTACGTC.

The chain carries TRBV5-8 and TRBJ2-5; TRBD1 agrees at 12 bases. The V gene's germline CDR1 is SGHTS and CDR2 YDEGEE. This CDR3 is built from 15 residues. Trimming removed 4 bases from V and 4 bases from J; junction bases left unmatched: 5. The CDR3 spells CASSPGTGGPETQYF. As DNA, the CDR3 is TGTGCCAGCAGCCCCGGGACAGGGGGCCCAGAGACCCAGTACTTC.

This chain connects TRBV2 to TRBJ2-4; tentative D call: TRBD2 (5 bases). The CDR3 is 12 amino acids. Germline lookup yields CDR1 SNHLY and CDR2 FYNNEI. Trimming stripped 9 bases from V and 5 bases from J, with 11 bases between. CDR3 region: CASTRGQNIQYF. The CDR3 bases are TGTGCCAGTACCCGGGGTCAAAACATTCAGTACTTC. Combining the CDR3 with reference TRBV2 and TRBJ2-4 gives the whole variable domain EPEVTQTPSHQVTQMGQEVILRCVPISNHLYFYWYRQILGQKVEFLVSFYNNEISEKSEIFDDQFSVERPDGSNFTLKIRSTKLEDSAMYFCASTRGQNIQYFGAGTRLSVL.

This clone was counted between two and nine times. Written as DNA, the CDR3 is TGTGCCAGCAGCACTACTAGCGCTAGCTCCTACAATGAGCAGTTCTTC. Protein sequence: CASSTTSASSYNEQFF. The rearrangement joins TRBV13 to TRBJ2-1; 7 bases fit TRBD2. This CDR3 is 16 amino acids long. Germline trimming cut 5 bases from V and 0 bases from J; bases unmatched to any gene: 7. Germline CDR1 PRHDT, CDR2 FYEKMQ (reference sequence).

The CDR3 coding sequence is TGTGCCAGCAGCGTAGATGGTAGAGCCTACAATGAGCAGTTCTTC. This translates into CASSVDGRAYNEQFF. The rearrangement joins TRBV9 to TRBJ2-1; no definite D call. Per germline, CDR1 SGDLS and CDR2 YYNGEE. The CDR3 contains 15 residues. V was shortened by 0 bases and J by 2 bases, with 9 bases between the two germline ends.

This clone came up many times. The chain links TRBV6-1 to TRBJ2-7; 9 bases are a match to TRBD2. The CDR3 runs 15 residues. CDR1 and CDR2 (germline): MNHNS, SASEGT. With V trimmed by 0 bases and J by 2 bases, 2 bases remained unmatched. The chain's CDR3 is CASSEAAGGPYEQYV. CDR3 nucleotide sequence: TGTGCCAGCAGTGAAGCGGCGGGGGGGCCCTACGAGCAGTACGTC.

The chain uses TRBV18 and TRBJ2-1, with TRBD2 identical over 14 bases. Germline CDR1 is KGHSH and CDR2 is LQKENI. V lost 4 bases, J lost 9 bases, and 8 bases stayed unmatched. The CDR3 extends over 16 amino acids. This CDR3 reads CASSLVGTSGRSEQFF. The CDR3 region has the DNA TGTGCCAGCTCACTGGTCGGGACTAGCGGGAGAAGTGAGCAGTTCTTC.

This chain's CDR3 is CASSSSGSSYEQYF. The CDR3 DNA is TGTGCCAGCAGCTCAAGCGGGAGCTCCTACGAGCAGTACTTC. This chain uses TRBV7-2 with TRBJ2-7, with 8 bases matching TRBD2. CDR1 and CDR2 from the germline V gene are SGHTA and FQGNSA. J was trimmed by 0 bases and V by 4 bases; bases with no gene match: 2. The CDR3 runs to 14 residues.

The rearrangement links TRBV28 to TRBJ1-1; no definite D call. The length of the CDR3 is 15 residues. Germline CDR1 is MDHEN and CDR2 is SYDVKM. With 4 bases removed from V and 4 bases from J, the gap between germline ends came to 16 bases. Here the CDR3 reads CASSSPRGGRTEAFF. The CDR3 DNA reads TGTGCCAGCAGTTCCCCCCGGGGAGGTCGCACTGAAGCTTTCTTT.

The chain combines TRBV24-1 with TRBJ1-1, with D possibly matching TRBD1 (5 bases). V lost 1 base to trimming and J lost 5 bases, with 7 bases between them. Germline V gives CDR1 KGHDR, CDR2 SFDVKD. This CDR3 comprises 13 residues. In nucleotides, the CDR3 is TGTGCCACCAGTGATTTTCGGGGGACTGAAGCTTTCTTT. Protein: CATSDFRGTEAFF.